Below are 25 T cell receptor beta chains sequenced from a single sample in a study of immune evolution from preneoplasia to lung adenocarcinoma. TCRdb's copy holds only in-frame clones and misses some; the assay was immunoSEQ multiplex PCR. The repertoire consists of approximately 7,200 clones, with over 75% occurring once and the leading ten covering 2% to 2.5%. The sample consisted of FFPE minimally invasive lung adenocarcinoma tissue. All receptors come from a person aged 80 or over with lung adenocarcinoma.

V and J are TRBV7-9 and TRBJ1-2; 7 bases fit TRBD1. This CDR3 has 14 residues. In germline, CDR1 is SEHNR, CDR2 FQNEAQ (reference sequence). Losses at the gene ends were 5 bases for V and 7 bases for J; bases not matched to a gene: 10. CDR3 DNA sequence: TGTGCCAGCAGCCTCTTAGACAGGGCTTTTGGCTACACCTTC. Encoded protein: CASSLLDRAFGYTF. Together with reference TRBV7-9 and TRBJ1-2, the CDR3 gives the full variable domain: DTGVSQNPRHKITKRGQNVTFRCDPISEHNRLYWYRQTLGQGPEFLTYFQNEAQLEKSRLLSDRFSAERPKGSFSTLEIQRTEQGDSAMYLCASSLLDRAFGYTFGSGTRLTVV.

The genes are TRBV19 and TRBJ2-3; D remains ambiguous. The ends were cut back, 4 bases at V and 0 bases at J, with 5 bases in the middle. The CDR3 is made up of 13 amino acids. Germline V CDR1 and CDR2: LNHDA, SQIVND (reference sequence). DNA for the CDR3: TGTGCCAGTAGTAGAAAAAGCACAGATACGCAGTATTTT. It specifies CASSRKSTDTQYF.

The V and J genes are TRBV5-4 and TRBJ1-5; the D is unclear. Trimming took off 2 bases at V and 5 bases at J, with 8 bases between the two ends. Germline CDR1 is SGHNT and CDR2 is YYREEE (reference sequence). The CDR3 runs to 13 residues. The CDR3 DNA sequence: TGTGCCAGCAGCTTCGGAAGAGATCAGCCCCAGCATTTT. This sequence encodes CASSFGRDQPQHF.

The chain carries TRBV5-1 and TRBJ2-7, with 11 bases matching TRBD2. Unmatched junction bases numbered 2, after V lost 0 bases and J lost 6 bases. Per germline, CDR1 SGHRS and CDR2 YFSETQ. This CDR3 contains 14 residues. CDR3 amino acids: CASSLASGGSEQYF. The CDR3 DNA reads TGCGCCAGCAGCTTGGCTAGCGGGGGGTCCGAGCAGTACTTC.

This sequence joins TRBV7-9 and TRBJ2-5; 8 nucleotides line up with TRBD2. V was pared by 8 bases and J by 4 bases, with 9 bases of the junction left unmatched. This CDR3 comprises 14 residues. Germline assignment: CDR1 SEHNR and CDR2 FQNEAQ (reference sequence). The CDR3 sequence: CASGIAGSLETQYF. The CDR3 nucleotides read TGTGCCAGCGGAATAGCGGGGAGTTTAGAGACCCAGTACTTC.

V usage is TRBV28 and J usage is TRBJ1-6; D is perhaps TRBD1 (5 bases). The CDR3 loop spans 13 amino acids. V lost 11 bases to trimming and J lost 7 bases, with 15 bases between them. The V gene's germline CDR1 is MDHEN and CDR2 SYDVKM. The CDR3 coding sequence is TGTGCCGGGGGGGGACTCCCGAATTCACCCCTCCACTTT. Translating it yields CAGGGLPNSPLHF.

V and J are TRBV28 and TRBJ2-7; no firm D call. Trimming stripped 6 bases from V and 0 bases from J, with 6 bases between. The CDR3 totals 12 residues. Per the germline V gene, CDR1 is MDHEN and CDR2 is SYDVKM. For the CDR3, the DNA is TGTGCCAGCAGAAAATACTCCTACGAGCAGTACTTC. It codes for CASRKYSYEQYF.

The chain has TRBV7-8 and TRBJ2-3; 9 bases match TRBD2. This CDR3 spans 17 amino acids. Germline values: CDR1 SGHVS, CDR2 FQNEAQ. V lost 5 bases, J lost 2 bases, and 11 bases stayed unmatched. The CDR3: CASSLAGAGGLTDTQYF. The CDR3 DNA follows: TGTGCCAGCAGCCTCGCCGGGGCGGGAGGGCTCACAGATACGCAGTATTTT.

This chain joins TRBV6-1 and TRBJ1-5; the match to TRBD1 covers 9 bases. Germline V gene lookup returns CDR1 MNHNS and CDR2 SASEGT. V gave up 6 bases and J gave up 4 bases; unmatched junction bases: 4. CDR3 length: 14 residues. The DNA of the CDR3 is TGTGCCAGCAGGGCCGGGACAGGGAATCAGCCCCAGCATTTT. Translating gives CASRAGTGNQPQHF.

The sample holds one count of this clone. CDR3 sequence reads: CASSGHIFGGSNQPQHF. CDR3 DNA sequence: TGTGCCAGCAGCGGACACATCTTCGGGGGCAGCAATCAGCCCCAGCATTTT. The chain recombines TRBV2 with TRBJ1-5; D is perhaps TRBD1 (6 bases). The CDR3 extends over 17 amino acids. The germline V gene has CDR1 SNHLY and CDR2 FYNNEI. V was cut by 6 bases and J by 1 base, with 19 bases left in between.

This chain joins TRBV4-1 and TRBJ2-1; D remains ambiguous. The CDR3 runs 14 residues. CDR1 and CDR2 (germline): MGHRA, YSYEKL. Trimming stripped 0 bases from V and 10 bases from J, with 13 bases between. In DNA form, the CDR3 reads TGCGCCAGCAGCCAAGATCTGCTCAGCCGCGAGCAGTTCTTC. As protein: CASSQDLLSREQFF.

The genes are TRBV30 and TRBJ1-1; D is perhaps TRBD1 (6 bases). V shed 2 bases and J shed 5 bases, with 6 bases lying between them. The CDR3 runs to 11 residues. The germline gives CDR1 GTSNPN, CDR2 SVGIG (reference sequence). CDR3 nucleotides: TGTGCCTGGAGTCAGGGGACTGAAGCTTTCTTT. Residues: CAWSQGTEAFF.

V is TRBV28 and J is TRBJ1-1; D gene uncertain. CDR1 is MDHEN, CDR2 SYDVKM, per germline. V dropped 1 base and J dropped 4 bases, with 10 bases sitting between them. CDR3 size: 14 residues. DNA of the CDR3: TGTGCCAGCAGTTTATCCCTAATAGTCACTGAAGCTTTCTTT. This translates into CASSLSLIVTEAFF.

This clone was observed a handful of times. The V call is TRBV20-1, the J call TRBJ1-2; D remains unclear. Looked up from germline, CDR1 is DFQATT and CDR2 is SNEGSKA (reference sequence). The CDR3 runs to 10 residues. V gave up 4 bases and J gave up 3 bases, with 3 bases separating them. In nucleotides, the CDR3 is TGCAGTGCTAAATACTATGGCTACACCTTC. This translates into CSAKYYGYTF.

The rearrangement links TRBV9 to TRBJ2-5; D possibly matches TRBD1 or TRBD2 (6 bases each). Trimming left V 2 bases short and J 5 bases short, with 10 bases between. This CDR3 region has 13 residues. Per germline, CDR1 SGDLS and CDR2 YYNGEE. Here the CDR3 DNA reads TGTGCCAGCAGCGTCTCGGGGGCCGAGACCCAGTACTTC. Translation: CASSVSGAETQYF.

In nucleotides, the CDR3 is TGTGCCAGCAGCTTATACAGGGCAGGGGATACTGAAGCTTTCTTT. It specifies CASSLYRAGDTEAFF. The V gene is TRBV7-2, the J gene TRBJ1-1; maybe TRBD1 (6 bases). V was pared by 2 bases and J by 5 bases, with 15 bases between. Germline assignment: CDR1 SGHTA and CDR2 FQGNSA. The CDR3 is 15 amino acids.

V is TRBV6-5 and J is TRBJ2-7; D unresolved. Germline V gives CDR1 MNHEY, CDR2 SVGAGI. The CDR3 totals 14 residues. Deletions cut 5 bases from V and 2 bases from J, with 13 bases between. This CDR3 reads CASSTSGVTYEQYF. The CDR3 DNA is TGTGCCAGCAGTACGTCTGGCGTTACCTACGAGCAGTACTTC.

V gene TRBV5-6 combines with J gene TRBJ2-7, with D perhaps assigned TRBD1 or TRBD2 (5 bases each). V lost 0 bases and J lost 0, with 10 bases in between. CDR3 size: 15 residues. The germline CDR1 and CDR2 sequences are SGHDT and YYEEEE. The chain's CDR3 is CASSLAPGSSYEQYF. DNA for the CDR3: TGTGCCAGCAGCTTGGCCCCAGGGAGCTCCTACGAGCAGTACTTC.

CDR3 in amino acids: CASSQGRAGESLAKNIQYF. CDR3 nucleotide sequence: TGCGCCAGCAGCCAAGGAAGGGCAGGGGAGAGCCTAGCCAAAAACATTCAGTACTTC. This chain connects TRBV4-1 to TRBJ2-4; D is possibly TRBD1 (6 bases). V dropped 1 base and J dropped 0 bases, with 19 bases sitting between them. CDR3 length: 19 amino acids. Germline V gene sequence: CDR1 MGHRA, CDR2 YSYEKL.

This rearrangement joins TRBV25-1 to TRBJ2-1; 7 nucleotides line up with TRBD1. After removal of 6 bases from V and 8 bases from J, the junction contained 4 bases not matched to a gene. Germline CDR1 is MGHDK and CDR2 is SYGVNS. The CDR3 has 12 residues. This CDR3 is CASRVDRDEQFF. CDR3 DNA sequence: TGTGCCAGCAGGGTCGACAGGGATGAGCAGTTCTTC.

This clone was counted a few times. The CDR3 is CASRQGDMINEKLFF. CDR3 DNA sequence: TGTGCCAGCAGGCAGGGAGACATGATTAATGAAAAACTGTTTTTT. The V call is TRBV6-6, the J call TRBJ1-4; a weak D match, TRBD1 (5 bases). Germline V gene data show CDR1 as MNHNY and CDR2 as SVGAGI (reference sequence). The CDR3 loop spans 15 amino acids. Trimming pared 6 bases from V and 4 bases from J, leaving 15 bases between.

The J gene is TRBJ2-2, the V gene TRBV6-5, with TRBD1 identical over 7 bases. Trimming cost V 10 bases and J 5 bases; bases outside gene matches: 10. From germline, CDR1 is MNHEY and CDR2 SVGAGI. CDR3 size: 14 residues. Here the CDR3 DNA reads TGTGCCACCACCCGAGGGGGCGTTACCGGGGAGCTGTTTTTT. As protein: CATTRGGVTGELFF.

J is TRBJ2-7 and V is TRBV6-6; 10 bases match TRBD2. Germline loops: CDR1 MNHNY, CDR2 SVGAGI (reference sequence). The CDR3 loop spans 14 amino acids. Trimming took 8 bases from V and 5 from J; bases not matched to a gene: 9. The CDR3 spells CASRRLAGVHEQYF. CDR3 nucleotides: TGTGCCAGCCGGCGCCTAGCGGGGGTTCACGAGCAGTACTTC.

On this clone: Other DNA sequences within the sample encode an identical CDR3. V gene TRBV7-2 combines with J gene TRBJ1-1; D might be TRBD1 (5 bases). Trimming removed 2 bases at V and 1 base at J, with 11 bases between. The germline V gene has CDR1 SGHTA and CDR2 FQGNSA. The CDR3 sequence is 15 residues long. The CDR3 loop is CASSLRLGGNTEAFF. The CDR3 coding sequence is TGTGCCAGCAGCTTACGGCTGGGGGGGAACACTGAAGCTTTCTTT.

With respect to this clone: Within the sample, other DNA sequences also encode this same CDR3. The CDR3 nucleotides read TGTGCCAGCAGCTCGGGACATGAAGAGACCCAGTACTTC. Its protein product is CASSSGHEETQYF. This chain uses TRBV11-2 with TRBJ2-5; possibly TRBD1 for D (6 bases). Trimming removed 4 bases from V and 3 bases from J, with 9 bases in between. The CDR3 extends over 13 amino acids. Germline V lookup: CDR1 SGHAT, CDR2 FQNNGV.